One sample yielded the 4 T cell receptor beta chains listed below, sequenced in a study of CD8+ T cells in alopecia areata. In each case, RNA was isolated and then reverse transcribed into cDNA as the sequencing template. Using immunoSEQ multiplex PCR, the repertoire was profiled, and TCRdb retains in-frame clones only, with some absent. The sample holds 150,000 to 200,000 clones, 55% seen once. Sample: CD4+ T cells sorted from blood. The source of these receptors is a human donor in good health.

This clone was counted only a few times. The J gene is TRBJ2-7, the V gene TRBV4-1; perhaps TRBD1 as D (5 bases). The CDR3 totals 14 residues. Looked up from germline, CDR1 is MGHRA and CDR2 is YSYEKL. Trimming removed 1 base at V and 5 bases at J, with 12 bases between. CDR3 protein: CASSQGPGRDEQYF. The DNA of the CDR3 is TGCGCCAGCAGCCAAGGACCCGGCAGGGACGAGCAGTACTTC.

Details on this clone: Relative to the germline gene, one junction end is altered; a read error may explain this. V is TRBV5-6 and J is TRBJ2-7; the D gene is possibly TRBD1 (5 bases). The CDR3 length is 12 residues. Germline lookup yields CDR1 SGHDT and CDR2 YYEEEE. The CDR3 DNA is TGTGCCAGCGGCTTAGCAGGGAACGAGCAGTACTTC. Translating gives CASGLAGNEQYF.

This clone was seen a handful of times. CDR3 bases: TGCAGCGTTGGCGACGGGATCGGCTATGGCTACACCTTC. Its protein is CSVGDGIGYGYTF. The chain uses TRBV29-1 and TRBJ1-2; unclear D gene. V was pared by 4 bases and J by 4 bases, with 13 bases between. Germline loops: CDR1 SQVTM, CDR2 ANQGSEA. The CDR3 extends over 13 amino acids.

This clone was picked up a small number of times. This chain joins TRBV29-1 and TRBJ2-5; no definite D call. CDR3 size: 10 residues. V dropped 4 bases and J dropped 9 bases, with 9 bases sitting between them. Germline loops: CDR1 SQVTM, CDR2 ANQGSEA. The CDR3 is CSVVARAQYF. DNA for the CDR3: TGCAGCGTTGTTGCGAGAGCCCAGTACTTC.